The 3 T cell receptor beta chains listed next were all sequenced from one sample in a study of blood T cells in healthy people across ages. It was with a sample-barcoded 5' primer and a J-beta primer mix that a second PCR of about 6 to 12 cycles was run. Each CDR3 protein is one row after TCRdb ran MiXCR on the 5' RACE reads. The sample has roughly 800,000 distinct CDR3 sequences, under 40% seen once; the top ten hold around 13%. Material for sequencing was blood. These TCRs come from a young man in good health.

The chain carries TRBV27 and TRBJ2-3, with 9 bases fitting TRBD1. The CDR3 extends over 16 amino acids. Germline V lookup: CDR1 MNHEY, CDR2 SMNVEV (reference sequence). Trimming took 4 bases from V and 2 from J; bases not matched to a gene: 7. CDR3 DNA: TGTGCCAGCAGTTCGGGACAGGGAGCGCTCACAGATACGCAGTATTTT. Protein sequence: CASSSGQGALTDTQYF.

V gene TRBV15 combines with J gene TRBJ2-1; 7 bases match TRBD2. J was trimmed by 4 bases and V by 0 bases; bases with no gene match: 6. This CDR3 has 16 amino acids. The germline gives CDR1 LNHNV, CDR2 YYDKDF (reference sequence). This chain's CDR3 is CATSRDQAGVYNEQFF. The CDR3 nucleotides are TGTGCCACCAGCAGAGATCAGGCGGGGGTATACAATGAGCAGTTCTTC.

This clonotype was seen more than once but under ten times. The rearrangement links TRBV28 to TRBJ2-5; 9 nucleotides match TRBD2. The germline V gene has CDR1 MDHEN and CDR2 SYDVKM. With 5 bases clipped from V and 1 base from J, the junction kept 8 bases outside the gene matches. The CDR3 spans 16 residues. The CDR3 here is CASSPIAGAIQETQYF. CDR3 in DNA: TGTGCCAGCAGTCCCATAGCGGGGGCCATCCAAGAGACCCAGTACTTC.